The table lists the clone carrying this T cell receptor (beta chain) with many counts. Its specificity is unknown. MiXCR was run by TCRdb on the 5' RACE reads, yielding one entry per CDR3 protein. The sample contains roughly 7,300 distinct CDR3 sequences, 8.2% of which appear only once. The data stem from a study of CD8 T cells in ankylosing spondylitis. Study-level results: Significant enrichment of disease-linked clones was reported in matched ankylosing spondylitis synovial fluid.

CDR1 is SGDLS and CDR2 is YYNGEE in the germline V gene. The V gene lost 3 bases and the J gene lost 3 bases, with 12 bases spanning the gap. This CDR3 comprises 14 residues. V and J are TRBV9 and TRBJ2-5; a weak D match, TRBD2 (6 bases). The source material was blood, either unsorted or a sorted T cell fraction (not recorded which). The origin of this receptor is a male donor with ankylosing spondylitis or in good health (not recorded which). In nucleotides, the CDR3 is TGTGCCAGCAGCGACCTAGCGAGCAAAGAGACCCAGTACTTC. Translated, it gives CASSDLASKETQYF.